This is a list of T cell receptor beta chains from one sample in a study of identical twins. TCRdb recomputed calls from the 5' RACE reads with MiXCR, one row per CDR3 protein. Among under 400,000 distinct CDR3 sequences listed, 9% were seen once. The sequenced sample was naive T cells sorted from blood. Receptors were obtained from a woman aged 50 to 60 in good health. The CDR3 runs from the conserved cysteine through the conserved F or W. D genes are given only for firm matches. Not all rows give a size; the values are once, few, many and, for expanded clones, a class.

clone size	CDR3 length	D gene	J gene	V gene	CDR3 protein	CDR3 DNA
-	19	TRBD1	TRBJ2-6	TRBV30	CAWGFEAGGKGSGANVLTF	TGTGCCTGGGGATTCGAAGCAGGGGGAAAGGGCTCTGGGGCCAACGTCCTGACTTTC
few	13	-	TRBJ1-2	TRBV6-5	CASSYEGVRGYTF	TGTGCCAGCAGTTACGAGGGGGTTCGAGGCTACACCTTC
many	15	-	TRBJ2-1	TRBV29-1	CSVNDGTTRLAGQFF	TGCAGCGTTAATGACGGGACAACCCGACTAGCTGGGCAGTTCTTC
few	13	-	TRBJ2-3	TRBV20-1	CSALVGPADTQYF	TGCAGTGCTCTGGTAGGGCCTGCAGATACGCAGTATTTT
few	15	TRBD1	TRBJ2-7	TRBV7-9	CASSPPQGVAYEQYF	TGTGCCAGCAGCCCCCCACAGGGGGTTGCCTACGAGCAGTACTTC
once	14	TRBD1	TRBJ1-2	TRBV5-1	CASTSTGTGYGYTF	TGCGCCAGCACGAGCACCGGGACAGGGTATGGCTACACCTTC
few	13	-	TRBJ1-2	TRBV7-9	CASSFDANYGYTF	TGTGCCAGCAGCTTCGACGCTAACTATGGCTACACCTTC
many	14	TRBD2	TRBJ2-1	TRBV5-1	CASSTTSGSNEQFF	TGCGCCAGCAGCACGACTAGCGGTTCTAATGAGCAGTTCTTC
-	17	TRBD2	TRBJ2-7	TRBV5-1	CASSPGLAGRSSYEQYF	TGCGCCAGCAGCCCGGGACTAGCGGGAAGGAGCTCCTACGAGCAGTACTTC
many	14	-	TRBJ2-7	TRBV27	CASSLRTDTYEQYF	TGTGCCAGCAGTTTAAGGACAGATACCTACGAGCAGTACTTC
few	17	TRBD1	TRBJ1-4	TRBV3-1	CASSQDRMGATNEKLFF	TGTGCCAGCAGCCAGGACAGGATGGGTGCAACTAATGAAAAACTGTTTTTT
many	15	-	TRBJ1-4	TRBV7-9	CASSGHGPTNEKLFF	TGTGCCAGCAGCGGACACGGTCCAACTAATGAAAAACTGTTTTTT
few	12	-	TRBJ2-4	TRBV12-3/TRBV12-4	CASSFSKNIQYF	TGTGCCAGCAGTTTTTCCAAAAACATTCAGTACTTC
-	13	-	TRBJ2-5	TRBV5-5	CASSFETQETQYF	TGTGCCAGCAGCTTCGAGACGCAAGAGACCCAGTACTTC
-	14	-	TRBJ2-1	TRBV12-3/TRBV12-4	CASSLLTNYNEQFF	TGTGCCAGCAGCCTTTTAACAAACTACAATGAGCAGTTCTTC